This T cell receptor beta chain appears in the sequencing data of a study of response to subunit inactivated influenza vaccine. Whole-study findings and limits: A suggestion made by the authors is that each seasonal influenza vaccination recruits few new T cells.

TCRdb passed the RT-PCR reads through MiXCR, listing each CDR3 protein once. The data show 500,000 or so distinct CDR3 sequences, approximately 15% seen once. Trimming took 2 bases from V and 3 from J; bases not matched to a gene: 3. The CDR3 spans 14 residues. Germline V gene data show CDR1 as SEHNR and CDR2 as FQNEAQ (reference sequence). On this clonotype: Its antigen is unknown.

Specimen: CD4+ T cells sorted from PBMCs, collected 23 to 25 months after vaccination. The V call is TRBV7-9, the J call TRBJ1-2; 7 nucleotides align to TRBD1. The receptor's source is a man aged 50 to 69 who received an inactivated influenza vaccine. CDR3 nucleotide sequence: TGTGCCAGCAGCTTAAGGGGGCCACACTATGGCTACACCTTC. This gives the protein CASSLRGPHYGYTF.